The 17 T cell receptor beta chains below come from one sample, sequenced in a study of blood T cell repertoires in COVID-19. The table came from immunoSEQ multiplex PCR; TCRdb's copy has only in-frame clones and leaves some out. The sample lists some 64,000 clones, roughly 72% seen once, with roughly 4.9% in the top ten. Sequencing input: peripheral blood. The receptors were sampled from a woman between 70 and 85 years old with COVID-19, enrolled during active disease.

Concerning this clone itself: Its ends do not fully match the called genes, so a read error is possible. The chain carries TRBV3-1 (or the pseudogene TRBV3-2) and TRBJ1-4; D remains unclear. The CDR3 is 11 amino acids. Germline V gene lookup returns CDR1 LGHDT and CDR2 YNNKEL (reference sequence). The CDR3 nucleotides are TGTGCCAGCAGCCCGCTGACACGGGGAGATTTT. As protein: CASSPLTRGDF.

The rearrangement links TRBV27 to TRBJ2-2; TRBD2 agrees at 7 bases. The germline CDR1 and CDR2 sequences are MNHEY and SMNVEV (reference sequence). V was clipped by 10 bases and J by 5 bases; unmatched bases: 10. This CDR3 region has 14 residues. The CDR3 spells CATSHGGGTGELFF. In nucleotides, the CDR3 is TGTGCCACCTCGCATGGGGGGGGAACCGGGGAGCTGTTTTTT.

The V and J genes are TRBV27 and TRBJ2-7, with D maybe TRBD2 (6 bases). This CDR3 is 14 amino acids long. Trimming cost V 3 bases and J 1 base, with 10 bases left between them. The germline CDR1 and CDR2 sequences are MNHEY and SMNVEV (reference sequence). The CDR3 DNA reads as TGTGCCAGCAGTTTGGGAGGTCCGTCCTACGAGCAGTACTTC. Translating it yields CASSLGGPSYEQYF.

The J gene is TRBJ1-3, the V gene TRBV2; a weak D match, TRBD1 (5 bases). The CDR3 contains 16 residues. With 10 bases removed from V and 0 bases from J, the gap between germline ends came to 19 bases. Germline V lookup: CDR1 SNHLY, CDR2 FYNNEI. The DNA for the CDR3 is TGTGCCATCAAGGCGGGGCGGGACCTCTCTGGAAACACCATATATTTT. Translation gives CAIKAGRDLSGNTIYF.

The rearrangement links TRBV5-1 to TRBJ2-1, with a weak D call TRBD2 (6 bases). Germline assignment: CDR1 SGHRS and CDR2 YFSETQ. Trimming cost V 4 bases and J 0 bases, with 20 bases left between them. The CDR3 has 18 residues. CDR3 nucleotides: TGCGCCAGCAGCGGGAGGCCCTTTAGCGCAAGCTCCTACAATGAGCAGTTCTTC. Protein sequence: CASSGRPFSASSYNEQFF.

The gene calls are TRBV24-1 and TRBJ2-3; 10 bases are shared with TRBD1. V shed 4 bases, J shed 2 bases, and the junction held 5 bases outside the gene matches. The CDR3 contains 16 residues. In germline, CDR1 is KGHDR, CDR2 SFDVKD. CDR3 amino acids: CATSDRTGGITDTQYF. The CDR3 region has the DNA TGTGCCACCAGTGACCGGACAGGGGGGATCACAGATACGCAGTATTTT.

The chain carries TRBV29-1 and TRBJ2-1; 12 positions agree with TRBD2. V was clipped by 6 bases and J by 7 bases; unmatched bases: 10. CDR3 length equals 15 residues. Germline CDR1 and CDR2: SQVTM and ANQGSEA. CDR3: CSVSTSGSPFNEQFF. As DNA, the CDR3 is TGCAGCGTCTCGACTAGCGGGAGTCCCTTTAATGAGCAGTTCTTC.

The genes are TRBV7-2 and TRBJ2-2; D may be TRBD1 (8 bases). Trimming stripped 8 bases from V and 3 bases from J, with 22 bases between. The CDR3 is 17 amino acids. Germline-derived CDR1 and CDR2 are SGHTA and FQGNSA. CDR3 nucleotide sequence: TGTGCCAGCCTTTTTACCACAGGGGGGGCTCACACCGGGGAGCTGTTTTTT. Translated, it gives CASLFTTGGAHTGELFF.

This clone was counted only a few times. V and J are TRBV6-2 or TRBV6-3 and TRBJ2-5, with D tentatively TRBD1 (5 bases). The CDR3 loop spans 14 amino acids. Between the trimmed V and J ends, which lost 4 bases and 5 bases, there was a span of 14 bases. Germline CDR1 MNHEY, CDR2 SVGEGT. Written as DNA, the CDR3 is TGTGCCAGCAGTTTCCGAAGGGGCGGTGAGACCCAGTACTTC. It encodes CASSFRRGGETQYF.

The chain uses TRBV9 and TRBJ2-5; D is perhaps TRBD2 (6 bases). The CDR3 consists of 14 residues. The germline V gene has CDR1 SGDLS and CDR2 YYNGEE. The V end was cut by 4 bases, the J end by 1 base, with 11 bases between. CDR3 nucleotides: TGTGCCAGCAGCCCCTCGGGGGTCCAAGAGACCCAGTACTTC. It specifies CASSPSGVQETQYF.

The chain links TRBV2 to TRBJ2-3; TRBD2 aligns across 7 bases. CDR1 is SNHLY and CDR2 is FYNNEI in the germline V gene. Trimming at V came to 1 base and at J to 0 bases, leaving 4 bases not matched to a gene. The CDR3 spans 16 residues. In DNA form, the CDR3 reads TGTGCCAGCAGTGAAGAGAGCGGGGCTAGCACAGATACGCAGTATTTT. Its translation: CASSEESGASTDTQYF.

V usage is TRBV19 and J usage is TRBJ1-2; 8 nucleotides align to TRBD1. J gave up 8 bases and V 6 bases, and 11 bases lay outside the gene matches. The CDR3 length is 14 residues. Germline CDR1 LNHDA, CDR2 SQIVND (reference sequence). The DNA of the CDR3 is TGTGCCAGTAGCAATACCGGGACAGGCCTCGGCTACACCTTC. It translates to CASSNTGTGLGYTF. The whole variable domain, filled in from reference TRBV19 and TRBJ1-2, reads DGGITQSPKYLFRKEGQNVTLSCEQNLNHDAMYWYRQDPGQGLRLIYYSQIVNDFQKGDIAEGYSVSREKKESFPLTVTSAQKNPTAFYLCASSNTGTGLGYTFGSGTRLTVV.

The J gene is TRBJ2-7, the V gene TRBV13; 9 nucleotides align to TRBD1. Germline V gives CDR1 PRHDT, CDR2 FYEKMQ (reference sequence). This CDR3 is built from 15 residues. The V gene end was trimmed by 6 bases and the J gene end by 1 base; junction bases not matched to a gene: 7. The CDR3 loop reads CASRETGQGSYEQYF. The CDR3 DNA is TGTGCCAGCAGGGAGACGGGACAGGGTTCCTACGAGCAGTACTTC.

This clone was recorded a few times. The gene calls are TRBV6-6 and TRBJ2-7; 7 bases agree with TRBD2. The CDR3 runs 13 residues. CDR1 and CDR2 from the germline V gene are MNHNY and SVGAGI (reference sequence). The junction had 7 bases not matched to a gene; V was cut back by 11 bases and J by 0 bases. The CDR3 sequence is CASRGVSSYEQYF. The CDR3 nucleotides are TGTGCCTCCCGGGGGGTGAGCTCCTACGAGCAGTACTTC.

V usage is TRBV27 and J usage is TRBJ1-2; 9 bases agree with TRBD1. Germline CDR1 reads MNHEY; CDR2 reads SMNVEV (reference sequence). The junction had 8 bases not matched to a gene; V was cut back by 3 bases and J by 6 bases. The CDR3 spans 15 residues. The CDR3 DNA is TGTGCCAGCAGTTTTACAGGGGGCGCTATTAATGGCTACACCTTC. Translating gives CASSFTGGAINGYTF.

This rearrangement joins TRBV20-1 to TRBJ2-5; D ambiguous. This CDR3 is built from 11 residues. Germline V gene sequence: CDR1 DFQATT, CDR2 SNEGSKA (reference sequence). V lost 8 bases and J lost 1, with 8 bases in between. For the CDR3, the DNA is TGCAGTTACCGGGTCCAAGAGACCCAGTACTTC. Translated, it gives CSYRVQETQYF.

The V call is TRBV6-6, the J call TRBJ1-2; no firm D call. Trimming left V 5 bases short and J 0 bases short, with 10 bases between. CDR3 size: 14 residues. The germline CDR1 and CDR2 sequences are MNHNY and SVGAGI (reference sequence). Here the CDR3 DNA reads TGTGCCAGCAGTCCCCACATTACTAACTATGGCTACACCTTC. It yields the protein CASSPHITNYGYTF.